Following are 2 T cell receptor beta chains from one sample sequenced in a study of response to subunit inactivated influenza vaccine. Using its own MiXCR run on the RT-PCR reads, TCRdb lists one record per CDR3 protein. Here the sample spans around 570,000 distinct CDR3 sequences, roughly 8.2% being singletons. Sample: PBMCs from blood, taken approximately 25 months after vaccination. These receptors were collected from a man between 50 and 75 years old who received an inactivated influenza vaccine.

The chain couples TRBV3-1 to TRBJ2-2, with TRBD2 identical over 7 bases. The CDR3 runs to 15 residues. V lost 2 bases and J lost 5; bases outside the gene matches: 5. Germline CDR1 and CDR2: LGHDT and YNNKEL (reference sequence). In DNA form, the CDR3 reads TGTGCCAGCAGCCAATCGGCGGGAGTTACCGGGGAGCTGTTTTTT. This gives the protein CASSQSAGVTGELFF.

This clonotype has only a few counts. V is TRBV20-1 and J is TRBJ2-1; D is ambiguous. The CDR3 runs 11 residues. Trimming left V 2 bases short and J 9 bases short, with 8 bases between. CDR1 is DFQATT, CDR2 SNEGSKA, per germline (reference sequence). The CDR3 reads CSARYIVEQFF. The CDR3 nucleotides read TGCAGTGCTAGATACATCGTTGAGCAGTTCTTC.